A selection of T cell receptor beta chains follows, all from one sample in a study of CD8 T cells in Susac syndrome. MiXCR, applied by TCRdb to the immunoSEQ multiplex PCR reads, yields one record per CDR3 protein. This repertoire shows a few hundred thousand distinct CDR3 sequences, about 85% found once; its top ten account for 0.095% to 0.14%. Material: CD8+ T cells from PBMCs. These receptors all stem from a human donor with multiple sclerosis. CDR3s include the opening cysteine and the closing phenylalanine or tryptophan. D genes are given only for firm matches. Size values are once, few and many counts, or a class for expanded clones, and some rows have none.

v_gene	j_gene	abundance	d_gene	CDR3aa	CDR3nt
TRBV12-3/TRBV12-4	TRBJ1-1	once	NA	CASNLDGNTEAFF	TGTGCCAGCAACCTCGACGGGAACACTGAAGCTTTCTTT
TRBV5-6	TRBJ2-7	NA	NA	CASSLLQSYEQYF	TGTGCCAGCAGCTTGCTGCAGTCCTACGAGCAGTACTTC
TRBV7-9	TRBJ2-5	NA	NA	CASRIQETQYF	TGTGCCAGCAGAATCCAAGAGACCCAGTACTTC
TRBV6-4	TRBJ2-2	NA	TRBD1	CASSDSGTAYTGELFF	TGTGCCAGCAGTGATTCCGGGACAGCCTACACCGGGGAGCTGTTTTTT
TRBV7-2	TRBJ2-1	NA	TRBD1	CASSPGTAYNEQFF	TGTGCCAGCAGCCCGGGGACAGCTTACAATGAGCAGTTCTTC
TRBV12-3/TRBV12-4	TRBJ1-1	NA	NA	CASSRVPFMNTEAFF	TGTGCCTCCTCCAGGGTTCCGTTCATGAACACTGAAGCTTTCTTT
TRBV23-1	TRBJ1-5	NA	NA	CASSQSKGRLNYSNQPQHF	TGCGCCAGCAGTCAATCGAAAGGACGCTTGAACTATAGCAATCAGCCCCAGCATTTT
TRBV4-1	TRBJ2-1	once	TRBD2	CASSQVLTSTGEQFF	TGCGCCAGCAGCCAGGTATTGACTAGCACTGGTGAGCAGTTCTTC
TRBV7-2	TRBJ2-1	NA	TRBD2	CASRRDPAGVNEQFF	TGTGCCAGCCGTAGGGATCCAGCGGGGGTCAATGAGCAGTTCTTC
TRBV30	TRBJ2-7	NA	TRBD1	CAWSTLGQGTDEQYF	TGTGCCTGGAGTACTTTGGGACAGGGGACGGACGAGCAGTACTTC
TRBV3-1	TRBJ2-2	once	TRBD2	CASSQVGLAGGPGTGELFF	TGTGCCAGCAGCCAAGTGGGACTAGCGGGAGGGCCGGGCACCGGGGAGCTGTTTTTT
TRBV9	TRBJ2-7	once	TRBD2	CASSVGTSANSYEQYF	TGTGCCAGCAGCGTAGGAACTAGCGCAAACTCCTACGAGCAGTACTTC
TRBV5-6	TRBJ1-5	few	NA	CASSFWGNQPQHF	TGTGCCAGCAGCTTTTGGGGTAATCAGCCCCAGCATTTT
TRBV2	TRBJ1-1	NA	NA	CASKDGEGPGAFF	TGTGCCAGCAAGGATGGGGAAGGGCCGGGAGCTTTCTTT
TRBV28	TRBJ2-1	NA	NA	CASSFLNEQFF	TGTGCCAGCAGTTTTCTCAATGAGCAGTTCTTC
TRBV2	TRBJ2-5	NA	NA	CARHSKRLVSQETQYF	TGTGCCAGGCACTCCAAGCGGTTGGTTAGCCAAGAGACCCAGTACTTC
TRBV7-9	TRBJ2-1	NA	NA	CASRSGSYNEQFF	TGTGCCAGCAGGAGTGGCTCCTACAATGAGCAGTTCTTC
TRBV7-9	TRBJ2-7	NA	NA	CASSLEFSSYEQYF	TGTGCCAGCAGCTTAGAATTTAGCTCCTACGAGCAGTACTTC
TRBV10-3	TRBJ2-7	NA	NA	CAISEVSPRDRRYF	TGTGCCATCAGTGAGGTATCTCCCAGGGACCGGAGGTACTTC
TRBV27	TRBJ2-5	NA	NA	CASRPETQYF	TGTGCCAGCAGACCAGAGACCCAGTACTTC
TRBV6-5	TRBJ2-7	NA	TRBD2	CASSYGSGRGYEQYF	TGTGCCAGCAGTTACGGGAGCGGGAGAGGGTACGAGCAGTACTTC
TRBV14	TRBJ2-6	NA	TRBD1	CASSQEDRGLSGANVLTF	TGTGCCAGCAGCCAAGAGGACAGGGGGCTCTCTGGGGCCAACGTCCTGACTTTC
TRBV28	TRBJ1-1	NA	NA	CASSPDGIEAFF	TGTGCCAGCAGTCCGGACGGAATTGAAGCTTTCTTT
TRBV9	TRBJ1-3	NA	NA	CASSNRQAHSGNTIYF	TGTGCCAGCAGCAACCGACAGGCACACTCTGGAAACACCATATATTTT
TRBV27	TRBJ2-7	NA	TRBD1	CASSGVGTGTGEQYF	TGTGCCAGCAGTGGGGTGGGGACAGGGACGGGGGAGCAGTACTTC
TRBV5-4	TRBJ2-1	NA	NA	CASRPTDRPGDEQFF	TGTGCCAGCAGACCGACGGACCGCCCGGGCGATGAGCAGTTCTTC
TRBV28	TRBJ2-2	NA	TRBD1	CASSARQGTDGELFF	TGTGCCAGCAGTGCTCGACAGGGGACCGACGGGGAGCTGTTTTTT
TRBV29-1	TRBJ1-2	NA	NA	CSAREPNYGYTF	TGCAGCGCCAGGGAACCTAACTATGGCTACACCTTC
TRBV7-6	TRBJ2-1	NA	NA	CASSLRVSGSSYNEQFF	TGTGCCAGCAGCTTAAGGGTGTCGGGGAGCTCCTACAATGAGCAGTTCTTC